This TCR beta chain was identified during a study of cytomegalovirus exposure and HLA in healthy donors. Germline V lookup: CDR1 SGDLS, CDR2 YYNGEE. Trimming removed 0 bases from V and 6 bases from J, with 14 bases in between. This CDR3 is built from 15 residues. Amplification used 60 Vbeta primers and 13 Jbeta primers. Method: immunoSEQ multiplex PCR; TCRdb's copy keeps in-frame clones and lacks some. The sample lists about 100,000 clones, 74% occurring once. The sequenced sample consisted of PBMCs. The clonotype originates from a man between 45 and 60 years old in good health and CMV-seropositive. This chain links TRBV9 with TRBJ2-3; possibly TRBD1 for D (5 bases). CDR3 protein: CASSVGQTIPDTQYF. CDR3 sequence (DNA): TGTGCCAGCAGCGTAGGACAGACCATCCCCGATACGCAGTATTTT.